This T cell receptor (beta chain) was captured by sequencing in a study of siplizumab effects on memory and regulatory T cells (dated by TCRdb to about 2019). For the wider study: The study looked at the effect of siplizumab, an anti-CD2 antibody, on alloreactive T-cell subsets in allogeneic mixed lymphocyte reactions made from human PBMCs.

General conclusions and limits of the study: In reactions with siplizumab, an average of approximately 69% of mappable alloreactive CD4+ clones were Treg-derived, compared with 26.9% in control reactions. Because sequences at frequencies below about 10^-5 were poorly captured, only a minor fraction of alloreactive clones could be mapped back to unstimulated subsets. The cumulative frequency of alloreactive sequences that could be traced back to unstimulated CD4+ memory T cells was significantly reduced by siplizumab. Unstimulated naive T cells appeared to be more diverse than memory T cells, and naive cells seemed to make a substantial contribution to the alloresponse. The suppressive function of proliferating Tregs from siplizumab cultures was not functionally confirmed. Roughly 75-97% of proliferating CD4+ or CD8+ clones could not be assigned a naive or memory phenotype.

Libraries were constructed by the immunoSEQ multiplex PCR assay. Approximately 100,000 TCR templates per sample were assayed on the deep sequencing platform. Genomic DNA extracted from sorted T cells was used for TCRbeta CDR3 sequencing. The paper's data handling went like this. The R programming language was used for clonal analysis of the TCRbeta CDR3 data. Alloreactive CD4+ and CD8+ clones were defined by comparing unstimulated samples with post-reaction CFSE-low samples. Alloreactive CD4+ clones were assigned to regulatory or non-regulatory origin by matching sequences to sorted unstimulated Treg and non-Treg repertoires. Sourced from immuneACCESS, this table was stored by TCRdb with only in-frame sequences that have V and J called. A share of the clones is absent; for the studies checked, an unresolved V gene accounts for under half, and the remainder has no known explanation. The V and J calls and clone size were taken over from that table, and D and trimming were inferred from the DNA. The sample yields about 97,000 clones; approximately 90% were counted once. The ten largest clonotypes hold about 1.1% of the sample.

Sorted unstimulated T cells and proliferating T cells recovered from mixed lymphocyte reactions were subjected to TCRbeta CDR3 sequencing. Fresh whole blood from nine to ten HLA-typed healthy donors was used as the source from which PBMCs were isolated. Compared with germline, V lacks 7 bases and J lacks 4 bases; bases without a gene match: 2. The germline V gene provides CDR1 MGHDK and CDR2 SYGVNS. Counted from cysteine to phenylalanine, this CDR3 has 12 amino acids. This entry keeps only the CDR3 DNA: 36 bases, framed from base 1. As concerns this clone: Which antigen it targets is not known. Base qualities are not at hand, and no much larger clone is one base apart.

Source material: CD4+ T cells sorted from blood. The clonotype was recovered from a human donor in good health. The chain couples TRBV25-1 to TRBJ2-5; TRBD1 agrees with 8 junctional bases. CDR3 protein: CASTDRGETQYF. The DNA reads as follows: TGTGCCAGCACCGACAGGGGAGAGACCCAGTACTTC.